Described below is a single T cell receptor (beta chain) sequence and its context. Its antigen is undetermined. V lost 3 bases to trimming and J lost 2 bases; unmatched junction nucleotides: 9. Germline V lookup: CDR1 SGHTA, CDR2 FQGNSA. The CDR3 length is 16 residues. Using quantitative 5'-RACE with molecular barcodes, the authors made TCR beta libraries. TCRdb recomputed calls from the 5' RACE reads with MiXCR, one row per CDR3 protein. The data show 100,000 to 150,000 distinct CDR3 sequences, with roughly 9% seen just once and more than 3% held by the top ten. These data are taken from a study of CD8 T cells in ankylosing spondylitis. Study-wide results and caveats: A subset of motif variants has previously been described in the synovial fluid and blood of reactive arthritis. Disease-associated clones were CD8+ and fairly uncommon in peripheral blood. A TCR beta motif of fewer than 10 highly homologous variants seemed to mark ankylosing spondylitis blood.

The chain has TRBV7-2 and TRBJ2-5, with 7 bases that match TRBD2. The sequence was collected from a male donor with ankylosing spondylitis or in good health (not recorded which). The specimen sequenced was blood, either unsorted or a sorted T cell fraction (not recorded which). CDR3: CASSLLGLGNQETQYF. The CDR3 DNA reads as TGTGCCAGCAGCTTGTTAGGACTAGGAAATCAAGAGACCCAGTACTTC.